Below, 7 T cell receptor beta chains from the same sample are listed, as sequenced in a study of OX40 agonist ivuxolimab in advanced cancers. Produced via immunoSEQ multiplex PCR; TCRdb's table is partial and in-frame only. Here the sample spans more than 45,000 clones, 80% to 90% being singletons. The sequences come from CD4+ or CD8+ T cells sorted from blood, collected in a trial of the OX40 agonist ivuxolimab. These receptors were obtained from an adult with an advanced solid tumor such as melanoma, head and neck, liver or kidney cancer.

The chain couples TRBV4-1 to TRBJ1-1; 10 bases fit TRBD1. The CDR3 sequence is 15 residues long. Trimming took 5 bases from V and 6 from J; bases not matched to a gene: 9. Germline CDR1 MGHRA, CDR2 YSYEKL. The CDR3 loop reads CASSYWTGGPAEAFF. The CDR3 DNA is TGCGCCAGCAGCTACTGGACAGGGGGACCAGCTGAAGCTTTCTTT.

V usage is TRBV7-9 and J usage is TRBJ2-1; 7 bases are shared with TRBD1. J was trimmed by 7 bases and V by 1 base; bases with no gene match: 4. This CDR3 spans 14 amino acids. Germline V gene sequence: CDR1 SEHNR, CDR2 FQNEAQ (reference sequence). CDR3 nucleotide sequence: TGTGCCAGCAGCTTAGAGTCAGGGGGAAATGAGCAGTTCTTC. Its protein is CASSLESGGNEQFF.

The rearrangement joins TRBV21-1 to TRBJ1-4; whether TRBD1, the table's D call, matches the DNA was not checked. TRBV21-1 corresponds to a pseudogene. The CDR3 runs 15 residues. The CDR3 DNA sequence: TGTGCCAGCAGCAAGAGGACAACAACTAATGAAAAACTGTTTTTT. Its translation is CASSKRTTTNEKLFF.

The gene calls are TRBV5-6 and TRBJ2-4; no firm D call. The CDR3 runs 17 residues. V was trimmed by 0 bases and J by 2 bases, leaving 15 bases between them. Germline-derived CDR1 and CDR2 are SGHDT and YYEEEE. CDR3 region: CASSLAPVIGTKNIQYF. CDR3 DNA sequence: TGTGCCAGCAGCTTGGCCCCAGTTATTGGAACCAAAAACATTCAGTACTTC.

This chain joins TRBV7-6 and TRBJ2-1, with a tentative D call TRBD1 (6 bases). The germline gives CDR1 SGHVS, CDR2 FNYEAQ. V lost 3 bases and J lost 8, with 17 bases in between. This CDR3 has 15 residues. Here the CDR3 DNA reads TGTGCCAGCAGCTTCGGGCAGGGGAGTTACGATGAGCAGTTCTTC. This sequence encodes CASSFGQGSYDEQFF.

The chain employs TRBV27 and TRBJ2-1; 9 bases map to TRBD2. This CDR3 has 14 amino acids. The J segment lost 4 bases and the V segment lost 8 bases, leaving 6 bases of the junction unmatched. Per germline, CDR1 MNHEY and CDR2 SMNVEV (reference sequence). The DNA of the CDR3 is TGTGCCAGCTCCGGACTAGCGACTTACAATGAGCAGTTCTTC. This codes for CASSGLATYNEQFF.

The rearrangement links TRBV9 to TRBJ2-1, with TRBD2 matching over 9 bases. The CDR3 has 14 amino acids. The ends lost 3 bases at V and 11 bases at J; junction bases unmatched: 9. From germline, CDR1 is SGDLS and CDR2 YYNGEE. CDR3 sequence (DNA): TGTGCCAGCAGCGGCGGGGGGGCGAATGCTAAGCAGTTCTTC. Protein sequence: CASSGGGANAKQFF.